The rows below give T cell receptor beta chains drawn from one sample of a study of beta chain features in type 1 diabetes. Method: immunoSEQ multiplex PCR; TCRdb's copy keeps in-frame clones and lacks some. Among about 660,000 clones listed, around an eighth were seen once. The sample taken for sequencing was naive CD4+ T cells from blood. Receptors were obtained from a man younger than 35 with type 1 diabetes. Both conserved end residues are part of each CDR3. D genes are given only for firm matches. Clone size is given for some rows only: seen once, a few or many times, or a class if the clone is expanded.

TRBD2	TRBV23-1	TRBJ2-5	few	CASSQSKREGETQYF	TGCGCCAGCAGTCAATCGAAAAGGGAGGGGGAGACCCAGTACTTC
.	TRBV15	TRBJ2-1	few	CATSNGRGNEQFF	TGTGCCACCAGCAACGGGAGAGGCAATGAGCAGTTCTTC
TRBD2	TRBV4-1	TRBJ2-2	few	CASKRGAGGPGELFF	TGCGCCAGCAAGAGGGGCGCGGGAGGGCCCGGGGAGCTGTTTTTT
TRBD1	TRBV4-1	TRBJ2-7	few	CASSQPGQGIYEQYF	TGCGCCAGCAGCCAACCGGGACAGGGGATCTACGAGCAGTACTTC
.	TRBV14	TRBJ1-2	few	CASSQGLNYGYTF	TGTGCCAGCAGCCAAGGGCTGAACTATGGCTACACCTTC
TRBD1	TRBV6-5	TRBJ2-7	.	CASSYSTGIYEQYF	TGTGCCAGCAGTTACTCGACAGGGATCTACGAGCAGTACTTC
.	TRBV4-1	TRBJ1-1	few	CASSQAGGLLPNTEAFF	TGCGCCAGCAGCCAAGCCGGGGGGCTCCTCCCTAACACTGAAGCTTTCTTT
.	TRBV28	TRBJ1-5	few	CASSSPLGVPHQPQHF	TGTGCCAGCAGTTCCCCCCTCGGCGTCCCCCATCAGCCCCAGCATTTT
TRBD2	TRBV5-6	TRBJ2-2	few	CASSLAQRGNTGELFF	TGTGCCAGCAGCTTGGCCCAGCGGGGTAACACCGGGGAGCTGTTTTTT
.	TRBV6-6	TRBJ2-3	few	CASNDPRAQRTDTQYF	TGTGCCAGCAACGATCCCAGAGCCCAACGCACAGATACGCAGTATTTT
.	TRBV30	TRBJ2-7	few	CAWMAPDRPYEQYF	TGTGCCTGGATGGCCCCCGACAGGCCCTACGAGCAGTACTTC
.	TRBV6-6	TRBJ1-1	.	CASSQGDTEAFF	TGTGCCAGCAGCCAAGGGGACACTGAAGCTTTCTTT
TRBD1	TRBV30	TRBJ1-2	.	CAWSVGTAYGYTF	TGTGCCTGGAGTGTAGGGACAGCCTATGGCTACACCTTC
.	TRBV6-5	TRBJ1-2	.	CATKEGSANYGYTF	TGTGCCACCAAGGAGGGCAGCGCTAACTATGGCTACACCTTC
.	TRBV7-2	TRBJ1-2	few	CASSSPWDVLYGYTF	TGTGCCAGCAGCTCCCCCTGGGACGTTCTCTATGGCTACACCTTC
.	TRBV4-2	TRBJ2-1	few	CASSPLSSVNEQFF	TGTGCCAGCAGCCCCTTGAGTAGCGTGAATGAGCAGTTCTTC
TRBD2	TRBV7-7	TRBJ2-3	few	CASSLGGSPTDTQYF	TGTGCTAGCAGCTTGGGCGGGAGCCCCACAGATACGCAGTATTTT